This T cell receptor (beta chain) was found in a study of early T cells in non-severe SARS-CoV-2 infection. This clonotype occurred many times. Germline lookup yields CDR1 SQVTM and CDR2 ANQGSEA. The CDR3 spans 13 residues. V gave up 5 bases and J gave up 1 base, with 11 bases separating them. TCRdb reanalysed the 5' RACE reads using MiXCR and keeps one entry per CDR3 protein. The sample lists about 98,000 distinct CDR3 sequences, about 11% occurring once. Material for sequencing was whole blood. This chain joins TRBV29-1 and TRBJ2-5; D is possibly TRBD1 (5 bases). The origin of this receptor is an adult who was a healthcare worker with PCR-confirmed SARS-CoV-2 infection or an uninfected control (not recorded which). CDR3 coding DNA: TGCAGCGTTTCAGGGCTCCTCCAAGAGACCCAGTACTTC. Translated: CSVSGLLQETQYF.